This is a list of T cell receptor beta chains from one sample in a study of blood T cell repertoires in COVID-19. Here immunoSEQ multiplex PCR was the method, and the copy in TCRdb shows in-frame clones only, minus some. The table records 90,000 to 100,000 clones, approximately 82% of them present only once. Specimen: peripheral blood. These TCRs come from a man in his 70s with acute or convalescent COVID-19. Each CDR3 is given with its conserved first and last residue. The D gene is left open where the match is weak. Not all rows give a size; the values are once, few, many and, for expanded clones, a class.

>TRBV28|TRBD2|many|TRBJ2-7
CASSQISGTSDAYEQYF
TGTGCCAGCAGTCAAATTTCAGGGACTAGCGACGCATACGAGCAGTACTTC
>TRBV7-3|TRBD1|.|TRBJ2-7
CASSPTGGSSYEQYF
TGTGCCAGCAGCCCTACAGGGGGAAGCTCCTACGAGCAGTACTTC
>TRBV12-5|TRBD1|few|TRBJ2-3
CASGTGATTDTQYF
TGTGCTAGTGGTACAGGGGCTACCACAGATACGCAGTATTTT
>TRBV29-1|TRBD1|.|TRBJ2-1
CSVQQGVAYNEQFF
TGCAGCGTTCAACAGGGGGTTGCCTACAATGAGCAGTTCTTC
>TRBV12-3/TRBV12-4|TRBD1|medium-sized|TRBJ1-2
CASSLGTGYGYTF
TGTGCCAGCAGCTTAGGGACAGGGTATGGCTACACCTTC
>TRBV10-2|TRBD1|.|TRBJ2-4
CASSEAMGQIAKNIQYF
TGCGCCAGCAGTGAGGCGATGGGACAGATAGCCAAAAACATTCAGTACTTC
>TRBV6-5|TRBD1|once|TRBJ1-6
CASRKTGQVNSPLHF
TGTGCCAGCAGAAAGACGGGACAGGTCAATTCACCCCTCCACTTT
>TRBV11-3|.|once|TRBJ2-1
CASSLGRYNEQFF
TGTGCCAGCAGCTTAGGCAGATACAATGAGCAGTTCTTC
>TRBV3-1/TRBV3-2|TRBD1|.|TRBJ1-5
CASSRDRGSRQPQHF
TGTGCCAGCAGCCGGGACAGGGGGTCTCGACAGCCCCAGCATTTT
>TRBV5-6|.|.|TRBJ1-4
CASSFGLPLLNEKLFF
TGTGCCAGCAGCTTTGGACTGCCTCTTCTTAATGAAAAACTGTTTTTT
>TRBV11-2|TRBD1|few|TRBJ2-2
CASSPSTGTGELFF
TGTGCCAGCAGCCCCTCGACAGGGACCGGGGAGCTGTTTTTT
>TRBV9|.|.|TRBJ1-1
CASSPRGRPTEAFF
TGTGCCAGCAGCCCTAGGGGAAGACCCACTGAAGCTTTCTTT
>TRBV5-4|.|many|TRBJ1-2
CASSADSYGYTF
TGTGCCAGCAGCGCTGACAGCTATGGCTACACCTTC
>TRBV28|.|.|TRBJ1-4
CASSLGHRNEKLFF
TGTGCCAGCAGTTTGGGACACAGGAATGAAAAACTGTTTTTT
>TRBV28|.|.|TRBJ1-4
CASSPGARRNEKLFF
TGTGCCAGCAGCCCAGGGGCGCGCCGAAATGAAAAACTGTTTTTT
>TRBV20-1|.|.|TRBJ1-2
CSASLGSNGYTF
TGCAGTGCTAGTCTGGGCAGTAATGGCTACACCTTC
>TRBV10-3|TRBD1|few|TRBJ1-6
CAITGTENSPLHF
TGTGCCATCACCGGGACAGAGAATTCACCCCTCCACTTT
>TRBV11-2|TRBD1|few|TRBJ1-3
CASSIGTGGISGNTIYF
TGTGCCAGCAGCATAGGGACAGGGGGTATATCTGGAAACACCATATATTTT
>TRBV7-9|.|.|TRBJ2-1
CASSSSLHARSHNEQFF
TGTGCCAGCAGTTCATCATTACATGCGAGGTCCCACAATGAGCAGTTCTTC
>TRBV18|.|.|TRBJ2-3
CASSPPTLDTQYF
TGTGCCAGCTCACCCCCTACGCTGGATACGCAGTATTTT
>TRBV30|TRBD1|once|TRBJ1-5
CAWSVLDRGDQPQHF
TGTGCCTGGAGTGTACTGGACAGGGGGGATCAGCCCCAGCATTTT
>TRBV11-3|.|.|TRBJ1-1
CARPDGVF
TGTGCCAGGCCCGACGGAGTCTTT
>TRBV9|TRBD1|.|TRBJ1-2
CASSTRDRGEGYTF
TGTGCCAGCAGCACCAGGGACAGGGGAGAAGGCTACACCTTC
>TRBV4-2|TRBD2|.|TRBJ2-3
CASPSGGGADTQYF
TGTGCCAGCCCTTCGGGCGGGGGGGCAGATACGCAGTATTTT
>TRBV4-2|.|.|TRBJ2-5
CASSQDLLASQETQYF
TGTGCCAGCAGCCAAGATCTACTAGCCTCCCAAGAGACCCAGTACTTC
>TRBV27|.|.|TRBJ2-3
CASSLTRQSDTQYF
TGTGCCAGCAGTCTAACGAGACAGAGCGATACGCAGTATTTT
>TRBV19|.|.|TRBJ1-5
CASSIAYQGSNQPQHF
TGTGCCAGTAGTATAGCTTACCAGGGTAGCAATCAGCCCCAGCATTTT
>TRBV6-5|TRBD2|.|TRBJ2-3
CASSYSGGSTDTQYF
TGTGCCAGCAGTTACTCGGGGGGGAGCACAGATACGCAGTATTTT
>TRBV29-1|TRBD1|.|TRBJ2-5
CSVEEQGHQETQYF
TGCAGCGTTGAGGAACAGGGGCACCAAGAGACCCAGTACTTC
>TRBV18|.|.|TRBJ2-1
CASSDGHSSYNEQFF
TGTGCCAGCTCAGATGGACATAGCTCCTACAATGAGCAGTTCTTC
>TRBV18|.|.|TRBJ2-2
CASSPQQGDTGELFF
TGTGCCAGCTCACCACAACAGGGAGACACCGGGGAGCTGTTTTTT
>TRBV9|TRBD1|.|TRBJ2-5
CASSAGTGPQYF
TGTGCCAGCAGCGCTGGGACAGGGCCCCAGTACTTC